This TCR beta chain was sequenced during a study of blood T cell repertoires in COVID-19. CDR3 length: 15 residues. The germline gives CDR1 SSHAT, CDR2 FNYEAQ (reference sequence). Original processing methods: Estimation of nucleated cell counts relied on the amplification of reference gene primers. Clones were read by immunoSEQ multiplex PCR, and TCRdb kept only the in-frame ones, dropping some. V and J calls and clone size are as listed in that table; D and trimming were resolved from the DNA. The sample yields approximately 200,000 clones, over 75% seen once. This clone has a single count. The germline gene is not matched at one end of the junction; a read error may be the cause.

The rearrangement links TRBV7-7 to TRBJ2-2; the match to TRBD2 covers 7 bases. The receptor was derived from a woman in her 50s with acute or convalescent COVID-19. Material: peripheral blood. CDR3 bases: TGTGCTAGCAGCTCGACTAGCATGGGCACCGGGGAGCTGTTTTTT. Translating gives CASSSTSMGTGELFF.